This is a list of T cell receptor beta chains from one sample in a study of CXCR3-negative and CXCR3-positive naive CD8 T cells. Reprocessing the 5' RACE reads, TCRdb reports a single entry for every CDR3 protein and omits DNA. This sample's table has 85,000 to 130,000 distinct CDR3 sequences. Source material: naive CXCR3+ CD8+ T cells from blood. The receptors were sampled from a human donor in good health. Some clones in this sample may be carry-over from other donors' samples. CDR3s include the opening cysteine and the closing phenylalanine or tryptophan. Fields, in order: V gene, CDR3 length, J gene, CDR3 protein.

TRBV7-2	16	TRBJ2-5	CASSLPAGEWEETQYF
TRBV19	13	TRBJ1-2	CASYNQGTYGYTF
TRBV7-2	16	TRBJ2-5	CASSPAPLAGAETQYF
TRBV7-6	14	TRBJ1-1	CASSFDQGNTEAFF
TRBV7-6	16	TRBJ2-1	CASSSSSGGALNEQFF
TRBV11-2	15	TRBJ2-2	CASSLTSDNTGELFF
TRBV7-6	14	TRBJ1-1	CASSPGGGVGEAFF
TRBV21-1	15	TRBJ2-5	CASSFPGTDEETQYF
TRBV6-1	14	TRBJ2-3	CASFGTSGTDTQYF
TRBV27	11	TRBJ1-1	CASRLLSEAFF
TRBV5-6	12	TRBJ2-3	CASSLLTDTQYF
TRBV20-1	14	TRBJ1-2	CSARDVQSDYGYTF
TRBV15	16	TRBJ1-1	CATSRADRPGDTEAFF
TRBV6-5	17	TRBJ2-1	CASSYSKREGLYNEQFF
TRBV7-2	12	TRBJ2-1	CASSFLATEQFF
TRBV3-1	18	TRBJ2-2	CASSQDRDRGANTGELFF
TRBV4-2	18	TRBJ2-1	CASSPRLAGGTLYNEQFF
TRBV5-1	14	TRBJ1-1	CASSLGHMNTEAFF
TRBV7-9	13	TRBJ1-3	CASSLRMEDTIYF
TRBV29-1	15	TRBJ2-2	CSAQGTSGSPGELFF
TRBV5-4	14	TRBJ1-1	CASSSESGNTEAFF
TRBV7-9	11	TRBJ1-1	CASRYEGPAFF
TRBV13	15	TRBJ2-7	CASSLVGRGDHEQYF
TRBV9	15	TRBJ2-7	CASSAGGSYSYEQYF
TRBV4-3	15	TRBJ2-7	CASSQDRSSSYEQYF
TRBV27	13	TRBJ2-1	CASSTGPHNEQFF
TRBV12-3/TRBV12-4	16	TRBJ2-2	CASSLPYLQGSGELFF
TRBV13	14	TRBJ2-7	CASSRYRESEEQYF
TRBV2	14	TRBJ2-7	CASSELGSIYEQYF
TRBV6-6	18	TRBJ2-1	CASSYSPGEGASYNEQFF
TRBV28	14	TRBJ2-7	CASTLGDRTYEQYF
TRBV9	17	TRBJ2-3	CASSPSEVGGLTDTQYF
TRBV28	15	TRBJ2-3	CASSLSDSRTDTQYF
TRBV4-1	15	TRBJ2-7	CASSQDYTGMLEQYF
TRBV29-1	13	TRBJ2-1	CSGRAGVYNEQFF
TRBV7-6	16	TRBJ2-3	CASSFLGSGSTDTQYF
TRBV28	13	TRBJ2-1	CASSLPHLYEQFF
TRBV29-1	13	TRBJ2-3	CSVEDTYTDTQYF
TRBV7-9	14	TRBJ1-1	CASSFGQVVTEAFF
TRBV28	14	TRBJ2-7	CASITPGVDYEQYF
TRBV5-6	15	TRBJ2-1	CASSLGQGYANEQFF
TRBV11-2	16	TRBJ2-2	CASSPVETPNTGELFF
TRBV7-3	13	TRBJ2-7	CASSWTQGYEQYF
TRBV7-3	17	TRBJ2-2	CASSLTSEQGYTGELFF
TRBV7-2	17	TRBJ2-5	CASSIPIKDRMEETQYF
TRBV6-5	14	TRBJ1-3	CASSYSYGGNTIYF
TRBV19	15	TRBJ1-1	CASSILDRASTEAFF
TRBV5-4	13	TRBJ2-3	CASSPRDVDTQYF
TRBV7-9	12	TRBJ1-2	CASSSGQLVGTF
TRBV11-2	14	TRBJ2-3	CASSVSVVGDTQYF
TRBV12-3/TRBV12-4	13	TRBJ2-1	CASSFGSYNEQFF
TRBV20-1	15	TRBJ1-2	CSARSPGRASYGYTF
TRBV5-1	14	TRBJ2-4	CASSYGGAQNIQYF
TRBV19	15	TRBJ2-1	CASTKQGGSYNEQFF
TRBV7-2	15	TRBJ2-1	CASSSLAPGGNEQFF